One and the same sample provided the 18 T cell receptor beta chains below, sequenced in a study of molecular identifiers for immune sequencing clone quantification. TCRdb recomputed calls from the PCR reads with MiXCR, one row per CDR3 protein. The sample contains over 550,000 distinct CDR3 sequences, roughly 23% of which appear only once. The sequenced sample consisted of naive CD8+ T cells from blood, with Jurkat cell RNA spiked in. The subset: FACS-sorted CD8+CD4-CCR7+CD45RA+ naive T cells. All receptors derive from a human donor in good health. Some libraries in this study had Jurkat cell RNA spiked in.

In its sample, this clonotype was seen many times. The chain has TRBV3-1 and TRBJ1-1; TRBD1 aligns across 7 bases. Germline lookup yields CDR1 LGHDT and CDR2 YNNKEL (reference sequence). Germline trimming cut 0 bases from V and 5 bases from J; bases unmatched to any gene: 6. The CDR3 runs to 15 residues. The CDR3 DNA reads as TGTGCCAGCAGCCAAGAACAGGGGTGGGCGACTGAAGCTTTCTTT. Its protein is CASSQEQGWATEAFF.

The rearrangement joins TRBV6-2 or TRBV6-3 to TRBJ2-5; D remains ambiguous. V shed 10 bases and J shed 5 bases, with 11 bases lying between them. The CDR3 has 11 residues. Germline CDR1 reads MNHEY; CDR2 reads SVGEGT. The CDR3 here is CATLRSETQYF. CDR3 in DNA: TGTGCCACCCTAAGGTCGGAGACCCAGTACTTC.

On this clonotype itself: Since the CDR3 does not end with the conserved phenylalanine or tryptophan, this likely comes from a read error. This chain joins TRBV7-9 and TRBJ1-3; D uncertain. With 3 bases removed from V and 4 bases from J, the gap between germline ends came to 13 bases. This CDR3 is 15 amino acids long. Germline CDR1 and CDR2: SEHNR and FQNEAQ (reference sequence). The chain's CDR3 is CASSFRREAGNTIYL. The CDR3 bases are TGTGCCAGCAGCTTTCGAAGGGAGGCAGGAAACACCATATATCTT.

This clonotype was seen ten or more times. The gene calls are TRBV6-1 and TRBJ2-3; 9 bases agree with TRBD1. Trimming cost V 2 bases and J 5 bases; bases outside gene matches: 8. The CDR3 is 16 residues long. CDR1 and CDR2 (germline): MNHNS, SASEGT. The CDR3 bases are TGTGCCAGCAGTGAACGGGACAGGGTTGACTTAGATACGCAGTATTTT. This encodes CASSERDRVDLDTQYF.

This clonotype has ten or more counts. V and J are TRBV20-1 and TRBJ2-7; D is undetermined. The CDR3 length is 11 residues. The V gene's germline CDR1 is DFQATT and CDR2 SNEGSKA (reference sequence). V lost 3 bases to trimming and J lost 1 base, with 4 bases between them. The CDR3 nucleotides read TGCAGTGCTAGTGAGTCCTACGAGCAGTACTTC. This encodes CSASESYEQYF.

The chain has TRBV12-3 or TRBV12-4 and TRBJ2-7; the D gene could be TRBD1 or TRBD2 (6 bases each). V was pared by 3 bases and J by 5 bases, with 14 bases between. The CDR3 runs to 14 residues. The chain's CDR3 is CASSFHGGLDEQYF. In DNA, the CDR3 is TGTGCCAGCAGTTTTCATGGGGGGCTGGACGAGCAGTACTTC.

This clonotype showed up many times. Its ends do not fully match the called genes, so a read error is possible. CDR3 nucleotides: TGTGCCAGCAGCTTAGTGAACTCCGGGGAGCTGTTTTTT. Protein: CASSLVNSGELFF. The chain has TRBV7-9 and TRBJ2-2; D is unclear. The CDR3 covers 13 residues. Germline values: CDR1 SEHNR, CDR2 FQNEAQ (reference sequence).

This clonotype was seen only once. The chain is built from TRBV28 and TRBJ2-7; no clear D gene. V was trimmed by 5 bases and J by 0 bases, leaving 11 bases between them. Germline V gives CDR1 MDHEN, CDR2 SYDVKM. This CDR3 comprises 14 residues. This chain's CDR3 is CASSRPLGSYEQYF. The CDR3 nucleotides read TGTGCCAGCAGTCGACCACTCGGCTCCTACGAGCAGTACTTC.

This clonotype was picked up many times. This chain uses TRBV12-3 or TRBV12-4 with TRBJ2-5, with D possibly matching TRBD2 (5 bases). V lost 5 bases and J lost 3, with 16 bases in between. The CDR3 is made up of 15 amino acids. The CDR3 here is CASSLLPGFEETQYF. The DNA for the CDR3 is TGTGCCAGCAGTCTACTACCGGGATTCGAAGAGACCCAGTACTTC.

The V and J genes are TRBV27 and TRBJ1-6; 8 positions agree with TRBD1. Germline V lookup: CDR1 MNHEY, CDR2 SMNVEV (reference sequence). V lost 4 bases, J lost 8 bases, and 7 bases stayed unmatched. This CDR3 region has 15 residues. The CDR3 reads CASSSYGQGDSPLHF. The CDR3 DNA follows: TGTGCCAGCAGTTCGTATGGACAGGGAGATTCACCCCTCCACTTT.

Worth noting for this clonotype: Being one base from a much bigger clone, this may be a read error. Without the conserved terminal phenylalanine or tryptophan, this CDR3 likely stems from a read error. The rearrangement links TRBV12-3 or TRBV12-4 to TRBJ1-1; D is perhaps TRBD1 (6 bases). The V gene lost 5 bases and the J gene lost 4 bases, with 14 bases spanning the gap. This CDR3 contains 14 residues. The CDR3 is CASSQLYRATEAFL. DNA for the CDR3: TGTGCCAGCAGTCAACTGTACAGGGCCACTGAAGCTTTCCTT.

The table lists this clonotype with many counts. The CDR3 sequence: CASGLGTSGSLDTQYF. The CDR3 DNA sequence: TGTGCTAGTGGTTTGGGCACTAGCGGGAGTTTAGATACGCAGTATTTT. The chain uses TRBV12-5 and TRBJ2-3, with 11 bases matching TRBD2. Germline V lookup: CDR1 LGHNT, CDR2 FRNRAP. V shed 1 base and J 5 bases; nucleotides not matched to a gene: 5. There are 16 residues in the CDR3.

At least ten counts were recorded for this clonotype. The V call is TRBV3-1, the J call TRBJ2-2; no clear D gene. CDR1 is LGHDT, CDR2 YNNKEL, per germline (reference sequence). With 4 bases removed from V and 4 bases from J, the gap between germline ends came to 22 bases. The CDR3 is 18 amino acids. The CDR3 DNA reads TGTGCCAGCAGCCTAAAAGTCAGTGAACCATCGGGCACCGGGGAGCTGTTTTTT. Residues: CASSLKVSEPSGTGELFF.

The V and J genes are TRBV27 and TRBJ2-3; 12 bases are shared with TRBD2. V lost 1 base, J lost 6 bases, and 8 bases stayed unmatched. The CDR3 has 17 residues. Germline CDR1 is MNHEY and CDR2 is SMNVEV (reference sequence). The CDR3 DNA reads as TGTGCCAGCAGTTTATGGTCTAGCGGGGGGGCAGGCGATACGCAGTATTTT. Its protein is CASSLWSSGGAGDTQYF.

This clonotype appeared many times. The CDR3, as DNA: TGTGCCAGCAGAGTGGAGAGCTCCTACGAGCAGTACTTC. This translates into CASRVESSYEQYF. J is TRBJ2-7 and V is TRBV27; D not certain. The CDR3 has 13 residues. V was cut by 6 bases and J by 0 bases, with 9 bases left in between. The germline CDR1 and CDR2 sequences are MNHEY and SMNVEV (reference sequence).

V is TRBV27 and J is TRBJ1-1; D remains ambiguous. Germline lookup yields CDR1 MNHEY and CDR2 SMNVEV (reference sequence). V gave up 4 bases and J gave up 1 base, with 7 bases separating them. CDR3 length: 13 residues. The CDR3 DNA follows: TGTGCCAGCAGTTCTGACGAGAACACTGAAGCTTTCTTT. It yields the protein CASSSDENTEAFF.

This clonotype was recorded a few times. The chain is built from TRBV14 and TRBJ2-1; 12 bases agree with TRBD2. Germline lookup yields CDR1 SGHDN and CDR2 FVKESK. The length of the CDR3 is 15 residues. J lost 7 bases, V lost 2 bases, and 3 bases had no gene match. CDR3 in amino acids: CASSQLAGGSNEQFF. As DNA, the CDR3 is TGTGCCAGCAGCCAACTAGCGGGAGGGTCAAATGAGCAGTTCTTC. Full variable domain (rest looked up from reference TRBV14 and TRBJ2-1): EAGVTQFPSHSVIEKGQTVTLRCDPISGHDNLYWYRRVMGKEIKFLLHFVKESKQDESGMPNNRFLAERTGGTYSTLKVQPAELEDSGVYFCASSQLAGGSNEQFFGPGTRLTVL.

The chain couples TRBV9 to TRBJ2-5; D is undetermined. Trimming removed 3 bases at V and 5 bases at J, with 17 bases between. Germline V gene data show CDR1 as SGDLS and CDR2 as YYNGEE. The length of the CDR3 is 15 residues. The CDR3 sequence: CASSATRNPRETQYF. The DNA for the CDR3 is TGTGCCAGCAGCGCGACACGAAATCCCCGGGAGACCCAGTACTTC. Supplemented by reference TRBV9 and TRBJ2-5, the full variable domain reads DSGVTQTPKHLITATGQRVTLRCSPRSGDLSVYWYQQSLDQGLQFLIQYYNGEERAKGNILERFSAQQFPDLHSELNLSSLELGDSALYFCASSATRNPRETQYFGPGTRLLVL.